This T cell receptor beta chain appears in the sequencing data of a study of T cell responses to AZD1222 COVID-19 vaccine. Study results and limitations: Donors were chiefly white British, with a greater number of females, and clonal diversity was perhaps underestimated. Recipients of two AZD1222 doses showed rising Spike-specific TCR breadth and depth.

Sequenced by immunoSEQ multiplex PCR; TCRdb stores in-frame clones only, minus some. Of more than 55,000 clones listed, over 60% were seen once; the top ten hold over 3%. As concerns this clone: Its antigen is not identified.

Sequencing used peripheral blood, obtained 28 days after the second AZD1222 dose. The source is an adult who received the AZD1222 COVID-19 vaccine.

The CDR3 spells CASSFTGTRGGWADTQYF. CDR3 coding DNA: TGTGCCAGCAGCTTTACGGGGACTAGGGGGGGCTGGGCAGATACGCAGTATTTT. The V and J genes are TRBV5-6 and TRBJ2-3, with TRBD2 matching 8 bases. This CDR3 is built from 18 residues. V lost 2 bases and J lost 4; bases outside the gene matches: 15. From germline, CDR1 is SGHDT and CDR2 YYEEEE.